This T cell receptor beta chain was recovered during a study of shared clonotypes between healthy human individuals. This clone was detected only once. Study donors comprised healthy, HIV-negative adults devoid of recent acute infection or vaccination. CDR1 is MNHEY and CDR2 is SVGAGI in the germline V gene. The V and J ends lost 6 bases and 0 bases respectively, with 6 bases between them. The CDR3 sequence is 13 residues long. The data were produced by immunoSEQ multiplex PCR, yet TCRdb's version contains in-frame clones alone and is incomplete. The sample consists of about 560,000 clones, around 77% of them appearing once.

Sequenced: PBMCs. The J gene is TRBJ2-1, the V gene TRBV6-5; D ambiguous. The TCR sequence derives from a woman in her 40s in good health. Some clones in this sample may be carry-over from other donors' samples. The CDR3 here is CASSPASYNEQFF. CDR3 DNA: TGTGCCAGCAGCCCCGCCTCCTACAATGAGCAGTTCTTC.